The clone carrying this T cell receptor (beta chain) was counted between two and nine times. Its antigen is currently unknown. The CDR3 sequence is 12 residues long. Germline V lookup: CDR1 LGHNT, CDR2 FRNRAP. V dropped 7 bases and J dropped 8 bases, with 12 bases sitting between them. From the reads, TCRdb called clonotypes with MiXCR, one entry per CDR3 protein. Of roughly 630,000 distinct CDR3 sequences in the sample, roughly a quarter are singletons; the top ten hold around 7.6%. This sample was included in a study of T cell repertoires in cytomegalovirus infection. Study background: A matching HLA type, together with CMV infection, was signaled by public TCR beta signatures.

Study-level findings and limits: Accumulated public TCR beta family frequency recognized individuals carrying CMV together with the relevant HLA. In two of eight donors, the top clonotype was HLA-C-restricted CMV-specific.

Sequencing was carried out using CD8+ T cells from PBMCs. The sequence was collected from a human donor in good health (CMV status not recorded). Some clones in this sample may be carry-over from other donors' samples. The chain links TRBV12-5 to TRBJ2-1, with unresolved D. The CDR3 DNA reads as TGTGCTAGTGCACCCCCTTCCGATGAGCAGTTCTTC. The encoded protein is CASAPPSDEQFF.